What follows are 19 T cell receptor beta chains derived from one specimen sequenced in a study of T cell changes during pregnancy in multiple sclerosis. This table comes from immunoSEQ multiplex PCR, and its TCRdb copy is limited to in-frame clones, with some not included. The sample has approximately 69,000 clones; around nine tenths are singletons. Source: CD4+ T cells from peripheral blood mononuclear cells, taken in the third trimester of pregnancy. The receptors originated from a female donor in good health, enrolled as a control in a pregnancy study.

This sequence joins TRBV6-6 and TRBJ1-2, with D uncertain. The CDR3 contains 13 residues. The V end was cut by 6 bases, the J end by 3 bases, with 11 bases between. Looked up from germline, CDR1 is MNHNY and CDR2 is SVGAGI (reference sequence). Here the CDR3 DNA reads TGTGCCAGCAGCCCGGGGAAAGACTATGGCTACACCTTC. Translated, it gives CASSPGKDYGYTF.

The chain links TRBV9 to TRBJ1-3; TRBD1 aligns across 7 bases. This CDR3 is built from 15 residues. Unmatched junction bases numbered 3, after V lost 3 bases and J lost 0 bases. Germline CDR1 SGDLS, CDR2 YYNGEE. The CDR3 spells CASSDTGDSGNTIYF. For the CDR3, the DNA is TGTGCCAGCAGCGACACAGGGGACTCTGGAAACACCATATATTTT.

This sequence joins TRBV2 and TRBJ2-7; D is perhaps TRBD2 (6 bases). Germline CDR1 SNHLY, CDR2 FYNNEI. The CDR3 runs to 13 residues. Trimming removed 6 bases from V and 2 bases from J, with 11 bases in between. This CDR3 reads CASREEGTYEQYF. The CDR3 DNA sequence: TGTGCCAGCAGGGAGGAGGGAACCTACGAGCAGTACTTC.

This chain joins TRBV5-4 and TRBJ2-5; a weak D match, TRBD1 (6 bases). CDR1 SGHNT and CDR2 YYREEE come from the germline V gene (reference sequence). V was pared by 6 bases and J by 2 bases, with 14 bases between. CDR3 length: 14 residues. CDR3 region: CASKLGQQQETQYF. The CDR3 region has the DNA TGTGCCAGCAAGTTAGGACAGCAACAAGAGACCCAGTACTTC. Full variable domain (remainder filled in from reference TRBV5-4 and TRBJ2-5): ETGVTQSPTHLIKTRGQQVTLRCSSQSGHNTVSWYQQALGQGPQFIFQYYREEENGRGNFPPRFSGLQFPNYSSELNVNALELDDSALYLCASKLGQQQETQYFGPGTRLLVL.

The CDR3 DNA reads TGTGCCAGCGGTCCAGCGGGGGGAACGGCCTGGGGCTACACCTTC. As protein: CASGPAGGTAWGYTF. V is TRBV27 and J is TRBJ1-2, with D perhaps TRBD1 (5 bases). This CDR3 contains 15 residues. CDR1 is MNHEY, CDR2 SMNVEV, per germline (reference sequence). With 8 bases removed from V and 8 bases from J, the gap between germline ends came to 24 bases.

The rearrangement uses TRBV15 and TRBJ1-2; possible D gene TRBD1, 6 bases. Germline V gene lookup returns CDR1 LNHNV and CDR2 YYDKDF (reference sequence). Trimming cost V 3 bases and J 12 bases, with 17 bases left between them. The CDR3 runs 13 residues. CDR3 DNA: TGTGCCACCAGCAGCAACGTAACAGGGAGAAACACCTTC. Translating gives CATSSNVTGRNTF.

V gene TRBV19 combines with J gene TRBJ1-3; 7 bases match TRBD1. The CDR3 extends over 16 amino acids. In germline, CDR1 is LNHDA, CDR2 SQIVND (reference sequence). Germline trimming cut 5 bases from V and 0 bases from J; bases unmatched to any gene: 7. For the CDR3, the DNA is TGTGCCAGTAGTTCCGGGACAGCGAACTCTGGAAACACCATATATTTT. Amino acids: CASSSGTANSGNTIYF.

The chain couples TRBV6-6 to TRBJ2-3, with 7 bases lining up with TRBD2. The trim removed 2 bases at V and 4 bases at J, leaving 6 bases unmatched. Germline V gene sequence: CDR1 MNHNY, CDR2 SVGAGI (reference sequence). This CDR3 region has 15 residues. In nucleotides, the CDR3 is TGTGCCAGCAGTTACGTAGGGGCGGGAGCAGATACGCAGTATTTT. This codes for CASSYVGAGADTQYF.

The CDR3 sequence: CASAPTSGGTGELFF. DNA for the CDR3: TGTGCTAGTGCCCCCACTAGCGGGGGAACCGGGGAGCTGTTTTTT. The chain uses TRBV12-5 and TRBJ2-2; 11 bases align to TRBD2. The CDR3 is 15 residues long. With V trimmed by 7 bases and J by 5 bases, 6 bases remained unmatched. The germline CDR1 and CDR2 sequences are LGHNT and FRNRAP.

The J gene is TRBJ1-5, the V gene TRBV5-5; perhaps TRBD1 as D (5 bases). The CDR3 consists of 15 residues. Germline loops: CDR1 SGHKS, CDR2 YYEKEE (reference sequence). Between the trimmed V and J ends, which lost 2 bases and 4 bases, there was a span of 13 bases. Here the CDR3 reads CASSFNPSGNQPQHF. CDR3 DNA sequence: TGTGCCAGCAGCTTTAACCCTTCAGGGAATCAGCCCCAGCATTTT. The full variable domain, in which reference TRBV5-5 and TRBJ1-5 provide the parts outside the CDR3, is DAGVTQSPTHLIKTRGQQVTLRCSPISGHKSVSWYQQVLGQGPQFIFQYYEKEERGRGNFPDRFSARQFPNYSSELNVNALLLGDSALYLCASSFNPSGNQPQHFGDGTRLSIL.

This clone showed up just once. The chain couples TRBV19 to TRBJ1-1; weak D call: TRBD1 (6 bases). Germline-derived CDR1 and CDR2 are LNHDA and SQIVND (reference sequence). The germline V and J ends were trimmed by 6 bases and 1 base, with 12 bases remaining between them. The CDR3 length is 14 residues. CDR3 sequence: CASSLGQQNTEAFF. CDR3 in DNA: TGTGCCAGTAGCCTTGGACAGCAGAACACTGAAGCTTTCTTT.

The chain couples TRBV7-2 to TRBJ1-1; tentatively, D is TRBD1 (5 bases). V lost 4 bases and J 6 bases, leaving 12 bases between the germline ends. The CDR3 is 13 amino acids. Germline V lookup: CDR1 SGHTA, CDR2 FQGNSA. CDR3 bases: TGTGCCAGCAGCTCGAGCAGGGCGGCTGAAGCTTTCTTT. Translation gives CASSSSRAAEAFF.

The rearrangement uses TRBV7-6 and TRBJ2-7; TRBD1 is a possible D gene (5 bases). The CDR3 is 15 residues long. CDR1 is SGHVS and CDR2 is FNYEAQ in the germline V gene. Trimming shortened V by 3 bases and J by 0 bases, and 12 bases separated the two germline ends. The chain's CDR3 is CASSFTDDSSYEQYF. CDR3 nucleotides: TGTGCCAGCAGCTTCACTGACGACAGCTCCTACGAGCAGTACTTC.

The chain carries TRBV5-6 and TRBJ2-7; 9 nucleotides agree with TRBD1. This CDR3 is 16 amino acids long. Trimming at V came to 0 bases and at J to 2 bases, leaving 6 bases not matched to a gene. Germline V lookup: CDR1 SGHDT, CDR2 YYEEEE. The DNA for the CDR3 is TGTGCCAGCAGCTTGGGTCCGGGACAGGGAACCTACGAGCAGTACTTC. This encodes CASSLGPGQGTYEQYF.

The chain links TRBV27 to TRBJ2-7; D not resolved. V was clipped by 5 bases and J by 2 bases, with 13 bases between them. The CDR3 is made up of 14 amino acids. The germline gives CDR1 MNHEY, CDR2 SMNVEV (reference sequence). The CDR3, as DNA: TGTGCCAGCAGTGGCCGACCTGGGCCCTACGAGCAGTACTTC. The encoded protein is CASSGRPGPYEQYF.

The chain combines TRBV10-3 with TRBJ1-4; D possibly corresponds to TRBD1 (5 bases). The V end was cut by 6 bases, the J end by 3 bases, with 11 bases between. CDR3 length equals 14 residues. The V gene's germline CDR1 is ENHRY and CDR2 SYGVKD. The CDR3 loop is CAIRSDSSNEKLFF. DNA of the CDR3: TGTGCCATCAGGTCCGACAGCTCTAATGAAAAACTGTTTTTT.

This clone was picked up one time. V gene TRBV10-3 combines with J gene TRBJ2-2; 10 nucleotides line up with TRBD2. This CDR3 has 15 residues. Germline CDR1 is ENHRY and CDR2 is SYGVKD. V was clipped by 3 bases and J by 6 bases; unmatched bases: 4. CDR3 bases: TGTGCCATCAGTGACCCGGGACTAGCGTCCGGGGAGCTGTTTTTT. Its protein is CAISDPGLASGELFF.

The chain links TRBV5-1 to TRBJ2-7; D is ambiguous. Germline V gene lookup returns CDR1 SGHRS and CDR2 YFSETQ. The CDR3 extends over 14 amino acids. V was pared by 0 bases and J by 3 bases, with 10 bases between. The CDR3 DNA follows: TGCGCCAGCAGCTTGGAGGCAGGCCTCTACGAGCAGTACTTC. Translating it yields CASSLEAGLYEQYF. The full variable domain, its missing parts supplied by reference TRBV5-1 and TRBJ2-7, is KAGVTQTPRYLIKTRGQQVTLSCSPISGHRSVSWYQQTPGQGLQFLFEYFSETQRNKGNFPGRFSGRQFSNSRSEMNVSTLELGDSALYLCASSLEAGLYEQYFGPGTRLTVT.

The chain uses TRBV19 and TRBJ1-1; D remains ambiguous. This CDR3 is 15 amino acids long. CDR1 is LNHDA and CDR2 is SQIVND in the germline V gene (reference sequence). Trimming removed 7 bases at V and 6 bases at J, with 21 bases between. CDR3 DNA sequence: TGTGCCAGTATCTATAGAAGGGCGGGGATTCCTGAAGCTTTCTTT. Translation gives CASIYRRAGIPEAFF.